This TCR beta chain is from a study of control samples from healthy donors and cancer patients. The CDR3 is 17 residues long. Trimming took 0 bases from V and 0 from J; bases not matched to a gene: 5. Germline CDR1 is LGHNA and CDR2 is YNFKEQ. Assay used: immunoSEQ multiplex PCR; TCRdb lists only in-frame clones, some missing. The table includes over 150,000 clones, approximately 94% detected once. Sample: PBMCs. This TCR was sampled from a man in his fifties or sixties with colorectal cancer. The V gene is TRBV4-2, the J gene TRBJ1-2; TRBD1 aligns across 9 bases. The CDR3 loop reads CASSQDLWDRANYGYTF. CDR3 nucleotides: TGTGCCAGCAGCCAAGATCTTTGGGACAGGGCTAACTATGGCTACACCTTC.